Included here is one TCR beta chain sequence, with context. The record originates from a study of T cells expressing NK-cell markers. TCRdb reworked the 5' RACE reads into one entry per CDR3 protein, no DNA. The table lists 500,000 to 700,000 distinct CDR3 sequences. The TCR was taken from a man between 18 and 29 years old in good health. Sequenced: blood T cells: a sorted CD56 or NKG2C T cell subset, CD4+ or CD8+ T cells, or bulk PBMC T cells (not recorded which).

The CDR3: CASSLEREVLYEQFF. The chain couples TRBV7-2 to TRBJ2-1; TCRdb's D gene call, TRBD2, goes unchecked for lack of DNA. This CDR3 region has 15 residues. Germline V gives CDR1 SGHTA, CDR2 FQGNSA.